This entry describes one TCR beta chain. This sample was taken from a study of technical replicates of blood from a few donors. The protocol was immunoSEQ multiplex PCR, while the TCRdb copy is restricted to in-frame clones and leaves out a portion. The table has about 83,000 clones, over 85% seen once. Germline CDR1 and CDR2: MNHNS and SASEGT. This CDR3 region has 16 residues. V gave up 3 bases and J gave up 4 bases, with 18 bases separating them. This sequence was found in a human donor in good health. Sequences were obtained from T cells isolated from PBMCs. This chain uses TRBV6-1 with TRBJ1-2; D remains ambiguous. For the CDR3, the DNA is TGTGCCAGCAGTGACCCAGGCGAGCCCGCATCCTATGGCTACACCTTC. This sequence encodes CASSDPGEPASYGYTF.